This T cell receptor beta chain was profiled in a study of identical twins. Study outcomes and limitations: High-abundance cord blood beta clonotypes had fewer insertions; memory repertoires showed none. With beta out-of-frame sequences, excess sharing by twins was weaker.

Comments on this clonotype: Its antigen is undetermined.

V was clipped by 5 bases and J by 8 bases; unmatched bases: 9. This CDR3 has 14 amino acids. In germline, CDR1 is DFQATT, CDR2 SNEGSKA (reference sequence). TCRdb independently ran MiXCR on the 5' RACE reads; one entry per CDR3 protein. The sample carries fewer than 500,000 distinct CDR3 sequences, 20% to 30% recorded once. The same sample was also studied in work on T cells expressing NK-cell markers. That report notes: HCMV seropositivity marked seven of the eight sequenced donors; one was seronegative. Similarly, these clonotypes led the CD3+CD56-NKG2C+ fraction as well in a few donors.

Sequencing input: CD4+ T cells sorted from blood. This receptor was identified in a young woman in good health. V and J are TRBV20-1 and TRBJ2-1; 10 bases match TRBD2. CDR3 residues: CSAVLAGALYEQFF. In nucleotides, the CDR3 is TGCAGTGCTGTTCTAGCGGGAGCTCTGTATGAGCAGTTCTTC.